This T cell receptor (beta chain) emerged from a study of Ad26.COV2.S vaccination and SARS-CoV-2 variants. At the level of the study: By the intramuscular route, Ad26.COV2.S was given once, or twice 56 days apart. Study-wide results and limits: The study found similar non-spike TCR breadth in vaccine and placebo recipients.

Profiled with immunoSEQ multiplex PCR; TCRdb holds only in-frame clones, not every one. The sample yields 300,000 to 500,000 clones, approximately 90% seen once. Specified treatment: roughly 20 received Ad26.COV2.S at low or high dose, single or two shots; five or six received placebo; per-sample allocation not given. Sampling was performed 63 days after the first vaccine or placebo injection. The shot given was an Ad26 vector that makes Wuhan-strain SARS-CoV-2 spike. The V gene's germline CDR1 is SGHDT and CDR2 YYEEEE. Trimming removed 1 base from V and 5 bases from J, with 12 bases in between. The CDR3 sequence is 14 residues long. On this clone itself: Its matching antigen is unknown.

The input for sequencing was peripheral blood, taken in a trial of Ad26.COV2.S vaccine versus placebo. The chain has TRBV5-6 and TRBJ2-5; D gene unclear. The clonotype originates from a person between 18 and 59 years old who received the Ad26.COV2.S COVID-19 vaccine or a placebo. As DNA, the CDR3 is TGTGCCAGCAGCTTGTACGCGGTTAGGGAGACCCAGTACTTC. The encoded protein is CASSLYAVRETQYF.